This T cell receptor (beta chain) was profiled in a study of T cells in Graves' hyperthyroidism and ophthalmopathy. Concerning this clonotype: An end of the junction differs from the germline gene, which may be a read error.

The germline gives CDR1 MNHNS, CDR2 SASEGT. The CDR3 length is 14 residues. Researchers took RNA transcripts and amplified the TCR beta CDR3 regions from them. The HTBI primer set drove a first-round RT-PCR of the TCR CDR3. TCRdb redid the calling of the multiplex PCR reads with MiXCR, one entry per CDR3 protein. This sample has 500,000 to 600,000 distinct CDR3 sequences, with about half found just once. Diagnostic assessment was based on clinical symptoms, serum thyroxine and TRAb, thyroid ultrasound and orbital computed tomography. The chain recombines TRBV6-1 with TRBJ2-5; TRBD1 aligns across 9 bases. Sequenced: peripheral blood or thyroid tissue (not recorded which). The receptor was derived from a woman younger than 30 with Graves' hyperthyroidism. The CDR3 sequence is CASSRDRVGETQNF. The CDR3 bases are TGTGCCAGCAGCCGGGACAGGGTAGGAGAGACCCAGAACTTC.